This TCR beta chain appears in the sequencing data of a study of cytomegalovirus exposure and HLA in healthy donors. Study information: Researchers found that 81% of 350 to 500 genotyped donors fell within the Caucasian-associated ancestry cluster.

As regards this clone: Its cognate antigen is unknown.

The primer mix had 60 Vbeta and 13 Jbeta primers. Only in-frame clones appear in the TCRdb table, and some are missing; sequencing was by immunoSEQ multiplex PCR. The data contain 100,000 to 150,000 clones, around 75% of them singletons. Broader study findings: In an earlier analysis, most TCR beta V segments were productive about 90% or about 30% of the time.

The TCR comes from a man aged 55 to 69 in good health and CMV-seropositive. Sequenced sample: PBMCs.

The CDR3 loop reads CASKGLDEQYF. The CDR3 coding sequence is TGTGCCAGCAAGGGACTCGACGAGCAGTACTTC. This rearrangement joins TRBV2 to TRBJ2-7; TRBD2 is a possible D gene (6 bases). Germline assignment: CDR1 SNHLY and CDR2 FYNNEI. V lost 7 bases and J lost 5, with 9 bases in between. The CDR3 runs to 11 residues. The whole variable domain, filled in from reference TRBV2 and TRBJ2-7, reads EPEVTQTPSHQVTQMGQEVILRCVPISNHLYFYWYRQILGQKVEFLVSFYNNEISEKSEIFDDQFSVERPDGSNFTLKIRSTKLEDSAMYFCASKGLDEQYFGPGTRLTVT.